This TCR beta chain was captured in a study of blood T cells in healthy people across ages. Points from the study as a whole: Long-lived donors had more naive CD4+ cells and higher diversity than aged donors.

A J-beta primer mix and a sample-barcoded 5' primer were used in a second PCR of roughly 6 to 12 cycles. A single record per CDR3 protein comes from TCRdb applying MiXCR to the 5' RACE reads. The sample includes 850,000 to 1,000,000 distinct CDR3 sequences, just over 50% seen only once; the top ten take around 21%. Every donor gave approximately 10 milliliters of peripheral blood. This CDR3 comprises 17 residues. Germline V CDR1 and CDR2: LGHDT, YNNKEL (reference sequence). Trimming removed 4 bases at V and 2 bases at J, with 15 bases between. Worth noting for this clonotype: The antigen remains unidentified.

Sequenced sample: blood. The chain combines TRBV3-1 with TRBJ2-6; D unresolved. The receptor was derived from a woman aged 55-69 years in good health. CDR3 nucleotide sequence: TGTGCCAGCAGCCTAAGAGGAGAGAGAACTGGGGCCAACGTCCTGACTTTC. Protein: CASSLRGERTGANVLTF. The variable domain in full, completed from reference TRBV3-1 and TRBJ2-6, reads DTAVSQTPKYLVTQMGNDKSIKCEQNLGHDTMYWYKQDSKKFLKIMFSYNNKELIINETVPNRFSPKSPDKAHLNLHINSLELGDSAVYFCASSLRGERTGANVLTFGAGSRLTVL.